The TCR beta chain under discussion was sequenced for a study of T cell repertoires in cytomegalovirus infection. There are 13 residues in the CDR3. V lost 5 bases and J lost 6, with 12 bases in between. Looked up from germline, CDR1 is SGHAT and CDR2 is FQNNGV. MiXCR, run by TCRdb on the reads, gives a single entry per CDR3 protein. This sample carries 65,000 to 85,000 distinct CDR3 sequences, roughly 28% of them seen once, and the ten largest clones take roughly three fifths. This clonotype was detected a few times. Its specificity is not known. The genes are TRBV11-2 and TRBJ2-3; D possibly corresponds to TRBD2 (5 bases). Source: CD8+ T cells from cultured PBMCs, taken from culture after CMV antigen stimulation. The source of this sequence is a human donor in good health (CMV status not recorded). Some clones in this sample may be carry-over from other donors' samples. CDR3 nucleotides: TGTGCCAGCAGCCTACCCCCGGGGGATACGCAGTATTTT. Translation: CASSLPPGDTQYF.